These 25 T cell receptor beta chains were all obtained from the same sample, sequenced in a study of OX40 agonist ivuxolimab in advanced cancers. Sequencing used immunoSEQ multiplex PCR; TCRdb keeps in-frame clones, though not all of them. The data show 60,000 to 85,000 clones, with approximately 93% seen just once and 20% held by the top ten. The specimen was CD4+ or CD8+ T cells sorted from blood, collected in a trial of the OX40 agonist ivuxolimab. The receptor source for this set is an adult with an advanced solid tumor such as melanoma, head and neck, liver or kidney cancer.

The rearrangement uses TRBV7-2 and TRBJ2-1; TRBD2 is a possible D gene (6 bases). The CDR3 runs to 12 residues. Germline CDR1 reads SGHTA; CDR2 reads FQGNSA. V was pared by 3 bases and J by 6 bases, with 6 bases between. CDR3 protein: CASSLTSNEQFF. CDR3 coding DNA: TGTGCCAGCAGCTTGACTAGCAATGAGCAGTTCTTC.

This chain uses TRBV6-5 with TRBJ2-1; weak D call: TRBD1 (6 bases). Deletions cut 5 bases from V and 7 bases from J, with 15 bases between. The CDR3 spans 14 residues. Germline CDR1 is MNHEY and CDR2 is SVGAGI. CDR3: CASSLQGIGNEQFF. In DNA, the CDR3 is TGTGCCAGCAGTCTACAGGGTATAGGTAATGAGCAGTTCTTC.

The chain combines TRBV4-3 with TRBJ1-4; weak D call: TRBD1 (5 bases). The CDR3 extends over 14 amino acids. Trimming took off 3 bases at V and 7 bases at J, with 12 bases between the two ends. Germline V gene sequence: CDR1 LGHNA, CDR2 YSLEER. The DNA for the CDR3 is TGCGCCAGCAGCCAGGGGGACTTCTCTGAAAAACTGTTTTTT. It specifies CASSQGDFSEKLFF.

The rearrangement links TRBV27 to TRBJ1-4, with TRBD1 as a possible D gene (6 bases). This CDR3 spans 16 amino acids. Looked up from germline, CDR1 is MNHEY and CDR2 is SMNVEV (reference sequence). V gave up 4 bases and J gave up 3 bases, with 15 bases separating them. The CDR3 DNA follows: TGTGCCAGCAGTTCTCCCCAGGGGATGGCTAATGAAAAACTGTTTTTT. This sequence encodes CASSSPQGMANEKLFF.

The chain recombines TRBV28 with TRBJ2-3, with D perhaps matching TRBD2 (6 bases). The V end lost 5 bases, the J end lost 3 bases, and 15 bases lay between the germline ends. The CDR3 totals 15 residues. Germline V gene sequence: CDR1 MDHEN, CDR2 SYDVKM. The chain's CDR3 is CASSPRLVSTDTQYF. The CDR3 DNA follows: TGTGCCAGCAGTCCCCGACTAGTGAGTACAGATACGCAGTATTTT.

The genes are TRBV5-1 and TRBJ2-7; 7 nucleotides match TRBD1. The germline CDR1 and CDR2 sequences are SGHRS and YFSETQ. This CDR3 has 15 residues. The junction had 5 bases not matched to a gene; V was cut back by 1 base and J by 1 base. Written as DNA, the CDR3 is TGCGCCAGCAGCTTGTTGCCACAGGGGTCCTACGAGCAGTACTTC. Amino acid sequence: CASSLLPQGSYEQYF. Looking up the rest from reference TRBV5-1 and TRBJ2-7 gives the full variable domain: KAGVTQTPRYLIKTRGQQVTLSCSPISGHRSVSWYQQTPGQGLQFLFEYFSETQRNKGNFPGRFSGRQFSNSRSEMNVSTLELGDSALYLCASSLLPQGSYEQYFGPGTRLTVT.

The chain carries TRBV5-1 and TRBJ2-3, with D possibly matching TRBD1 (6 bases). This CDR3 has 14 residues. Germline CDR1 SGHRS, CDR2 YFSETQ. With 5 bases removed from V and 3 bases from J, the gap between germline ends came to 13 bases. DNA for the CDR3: TGCGCCAGCAGAGACGTAGGGGGAACAGATACGCAGTATTTT. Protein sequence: CASRDVGGTDTQYF.

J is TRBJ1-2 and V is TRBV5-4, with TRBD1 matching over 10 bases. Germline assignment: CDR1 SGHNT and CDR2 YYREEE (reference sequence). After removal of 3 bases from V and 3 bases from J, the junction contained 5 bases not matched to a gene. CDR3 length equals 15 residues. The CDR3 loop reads CASSSPGQGYYGYTF. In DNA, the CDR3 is TGTGCCAGCAGCTCACCGGGACAGGGGTACTATGGCTACACCTTC.

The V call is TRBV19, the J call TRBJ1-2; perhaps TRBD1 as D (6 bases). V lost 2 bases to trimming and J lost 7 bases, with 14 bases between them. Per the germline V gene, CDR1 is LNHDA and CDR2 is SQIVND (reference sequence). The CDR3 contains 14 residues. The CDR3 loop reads CASSISAGARGYTF. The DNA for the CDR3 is TGTGCCAGTAGTATATCGGCGGGGGCCCGTGGCTACACCTTC.

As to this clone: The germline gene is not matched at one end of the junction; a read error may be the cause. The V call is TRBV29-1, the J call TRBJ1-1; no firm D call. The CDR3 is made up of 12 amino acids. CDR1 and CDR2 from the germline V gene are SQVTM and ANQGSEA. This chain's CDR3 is CSVFRMNPEAFF. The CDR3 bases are TGCAGCGTGTTCAGGATGAACCCTGAAGCTTTCTTT.

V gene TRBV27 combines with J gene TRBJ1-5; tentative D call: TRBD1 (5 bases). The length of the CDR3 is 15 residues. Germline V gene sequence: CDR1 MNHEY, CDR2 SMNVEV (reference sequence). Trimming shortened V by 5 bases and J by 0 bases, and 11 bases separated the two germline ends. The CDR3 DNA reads TGTGCCAGCAGTATACGGGGGTATAGCAATCAGCCCCAGCATTTT. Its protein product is CASSIRGYSNQPQHF.

CDR3 bases: TGCGCCAGCAGTGAAGTGGGGACAGCTTACGAGCAGTACTTC. Encoded protein: CASSEVGTAYEQYF. V and J are TRBV10-1 and TRBJ2-7; TRBD1 matches 7 bases. CDR3 length: 14 amino acids. Germline V gene data show CDR1 as WNHNN and CDR2 as SYGVQD (reference sequence). J gave up 4 bases and V 3 bases, and 6 bases lay outside the gene matches.

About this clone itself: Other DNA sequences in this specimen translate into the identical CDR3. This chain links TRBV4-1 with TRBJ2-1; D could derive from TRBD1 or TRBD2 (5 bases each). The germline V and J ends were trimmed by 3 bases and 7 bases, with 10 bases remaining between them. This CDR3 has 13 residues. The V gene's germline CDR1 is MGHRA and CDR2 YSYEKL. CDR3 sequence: CASSHGGGNEQFF. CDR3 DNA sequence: TGCGCCAGCAGCCATGGGGGTGGGAATGAGCAGTTCTTC.

The CDR3 DNA reads TGTGCCAGCAGTGTCGGCACAGGGCCCGTATCCTACGAGCAGTACTTC. The encoded protein is CASSVGTGPVSYEQYF. The J gene is TRBJ2-7, the V gene TRBV2, with D maybe TRBD1 (6 bases). This CDR3 spans 16 amino acids. Trimming left V 4 bases short and J 1 base short, with 17 bases between. Germline V gene lookup returns CDR1 SNHLY and CDR2 FYNNEI.

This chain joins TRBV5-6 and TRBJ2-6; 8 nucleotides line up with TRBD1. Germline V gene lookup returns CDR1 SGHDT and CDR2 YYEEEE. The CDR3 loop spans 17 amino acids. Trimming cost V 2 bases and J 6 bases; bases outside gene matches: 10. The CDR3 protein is CASSFKGQAFLANVLTF. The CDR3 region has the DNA TGTGCCAGCAGCTTCAAGGGACAGGCCTTTTTGGCCAACGTCCTGACTTTC.

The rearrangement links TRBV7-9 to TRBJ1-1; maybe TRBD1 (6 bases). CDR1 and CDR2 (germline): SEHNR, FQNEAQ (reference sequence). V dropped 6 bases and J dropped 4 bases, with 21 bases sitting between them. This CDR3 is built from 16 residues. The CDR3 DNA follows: TGTGCCAGCAGTGACCTTATGGGGGGGGCGTTCACTGAAGCTTTCTTT. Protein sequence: CASSDLMGGAFTEAFF.

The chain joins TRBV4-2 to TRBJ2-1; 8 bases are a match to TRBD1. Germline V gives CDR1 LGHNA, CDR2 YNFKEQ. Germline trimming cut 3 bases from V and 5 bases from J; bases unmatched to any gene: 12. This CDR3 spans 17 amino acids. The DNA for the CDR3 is TGTGCCAGCAGCCATCACGAAGGGGGACAGGAGGACAATGAGCAGTTCTTC. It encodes CASSHHEGGQEDNEQFF.

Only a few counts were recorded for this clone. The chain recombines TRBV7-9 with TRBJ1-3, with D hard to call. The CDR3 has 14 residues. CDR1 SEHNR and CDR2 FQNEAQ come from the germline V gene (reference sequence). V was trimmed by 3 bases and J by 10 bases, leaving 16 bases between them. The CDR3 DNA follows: TGTGCCAGCAGCTTCCGGGGAGATTATCAGACCATATATTTT. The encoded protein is CASSFRGDYQTIYF.

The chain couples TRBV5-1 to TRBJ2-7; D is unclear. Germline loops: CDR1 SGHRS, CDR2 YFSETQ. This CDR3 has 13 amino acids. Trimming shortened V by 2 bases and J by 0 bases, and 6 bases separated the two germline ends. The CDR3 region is CASSFHSSYEQYF. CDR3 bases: TGCGCCAGCAGCTTCCACAGCTCCTACGAGCAGTACTTC.

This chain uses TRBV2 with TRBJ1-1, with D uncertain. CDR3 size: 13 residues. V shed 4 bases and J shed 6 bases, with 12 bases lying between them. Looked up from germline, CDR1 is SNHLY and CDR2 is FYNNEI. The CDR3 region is CASSAGTAPEAFF. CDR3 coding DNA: TGTGCCAGCAGTGCCGGTACTGCCCCTGAAGCTTTCTTT. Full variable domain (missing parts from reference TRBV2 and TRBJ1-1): EPEVTQTPSHQVTQMGQEVILRCVPISNHLYFYWYRQILGQKVEFLVSFYNNEISEKSEIFDDQFSVERPDGSNFTLKIRSTKLEDSAMYFCASSAGTAPEAFFGQGTRLTVV.

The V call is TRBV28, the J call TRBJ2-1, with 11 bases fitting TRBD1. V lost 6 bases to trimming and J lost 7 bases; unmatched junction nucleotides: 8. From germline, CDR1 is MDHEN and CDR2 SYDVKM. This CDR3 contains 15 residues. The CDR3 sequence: CASSRWDRGANEQFF. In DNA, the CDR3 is TGTGCCAGCAGCCGGTGGGACAGGGGGGCAAATGAGCAGTTCTTC.

The DNA of the CDR3 is TGTGCCAGCAGCGTAGTATCTCGCGACACCGGGGAGCTGTTTTTT. Residues: CASSVVSRDTGELFF. The rearrangement uses TRBV9 and TRBJ2-2; D is unresolved. The CDR3 loop spans 15 amino acids. Germline-derived CDR1 and CDR2 are SGDLS and YYNGEE. The V end lost 0 bases, the J end lost 3 bases, and 9 bases lay between the germline ends. The variable domain in full, completed from reference TRBV9 and TRBJ2-2, reads DSGVTQTPKHLITATGQRVTLRCSPRSGDLSVYWYQQSLDQGLQFLIQYYNGEERAKGNILERFSAQQFPDLHSELNLSSLELGDSALYFCASSVVSRDTGELFFGEGSRLTVL.

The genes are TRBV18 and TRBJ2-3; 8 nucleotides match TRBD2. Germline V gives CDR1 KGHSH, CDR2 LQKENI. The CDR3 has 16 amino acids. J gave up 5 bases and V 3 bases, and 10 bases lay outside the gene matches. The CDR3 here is CASSPAEKAGVDTQYF. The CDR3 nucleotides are TGTGCCAGCTCACCGGCGGAAAAAGCGGGGGTAGATACGCAGTATTTT.

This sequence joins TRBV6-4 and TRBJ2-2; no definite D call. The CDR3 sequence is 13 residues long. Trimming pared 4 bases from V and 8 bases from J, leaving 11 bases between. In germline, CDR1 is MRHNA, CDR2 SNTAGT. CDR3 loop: CASSASPGGELFF. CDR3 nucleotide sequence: TGTGCCAGCAGTGCCTCACCGGGTGGGGAGCTGTTTTTT.

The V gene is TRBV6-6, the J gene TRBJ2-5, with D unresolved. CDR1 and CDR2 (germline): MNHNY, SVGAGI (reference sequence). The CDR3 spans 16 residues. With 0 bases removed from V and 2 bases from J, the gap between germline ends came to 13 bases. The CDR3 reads CASSYSIGYPQETQYF. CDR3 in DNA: TGTGCCAGCAGTTACTCGATAGGGTATCCGCAAGAGACCCAGTACTTC.